This TCR beta chain is drawn from a study of blood T cell repertoires in COVID-19. Overall study context: Acute and convalescent COVID-19 specimens originated in the United States, Italy and Spain. T cells, B-cell-depleted T cells, or PBMCs supplied cDNA or gDNA.

Per the original methods: Quantification of nucleated cells was approximated via reference gene primer amplification. Here immunoSEQ multiplex PCR was the method, and the copy in TCRdb shows in-frame clones only, minus some. V, J and clone size reflect that table, while D and trimming were determined from the DNA. Here the sample spans 80,000 to 130,000 clones, more than 90% being singletons. This CDR3 has 16 amino acids. CDR1 is MNHEY and CDR2 is SMNVEV in the germline V gene (reference sequence). Between the trimmed V and J ends, which lost 2 bases and 4 bases, there was a span of 17 bases. This rearrangement joins TRBV27 to TRBJ2-5; D may be TRBD1 (5 bases). Sequenced input: peripheral blood. The receptor comes from a man in his sixties or seventies with acute or convalescent COVID-19. The CDR3 protein is CASSLGYTTGTETQYF. CDR3 DNA sequence: TGTGCCAGCAGTTTAGGTTATACAACAGGCACAGAGACCCAGTACTTC.